These 9 T cell receptor beta chains originate from one sample sequenced in a study of blood T cell repertoires in COVID-19. Profiling relied on immunoSEQ multiplex PCR, and the TCRdb table lists in-frame clones only, not all of them. The sample records 50,000 to 65,000 clones, around 85% being singletons. Sequenced input: peripheral blood. These receptors were taken from a man aged 40-49 years with acute or convalescent COVID-19.

This clone was observed a single time. The V gene is TRBV9, the J gene TRBJ2-2, with 7 bases matching TRBD2. This CDR3 spans 15 amino acids. CDR1 and CDR2 (germline): SGDLS, YYNGEE. J gave up 3 bases and V 4 bases, and 6 bases lay outside the gene matches. This chain's CDR3 is CASSFAGVYTGELFF. CDR3 DNA: TGTGCCAGCAGCTTCGCGGGGGTGTACACCGGGGAGCTGTTTTTT.

This clone was seen just once. The rearrangement joins TRBV27 to TRBJ2-7; maybe TRBD1 (6 bases). The CDR3 is made up of 14 amino acids. Germline values: CDR1 MNHEY, CDR2 SMNVEV (reference sequence). The V and J ends lost 5 bases and 3 bases respectively, with 14 bases between them. The CDR3: CASSQVGAHYEQYF. The DNA for the CDR3 is TGTGCCAGCAGTCAAGTGGGGGCTCACTACGAGCAGTACTTC.

The gene calls are TRBV5-4 and TRBJ2-2; 8 bases align to TRBD2. Germline lookup yields CDR1 SGHNT and CDR2 YYREEE (reference sequence). The V and J ends lost 1 base and 4 bases, in that order; junction bases with no gene match: 9. CDR3 length: 17 residues. As DNA, the CDR3 is TGTGCCAGCAGCTTGCTGGCCGGGGGGGCAGGCACCGGGGAGCTGTTTTTT. This codes for CASSLLAGGAGTGELFF.

This rearrangement joins TRBV19 to TRBJ1-5, with 7 bases aligning to TRBD1. J lost 4 bases, V lost 6 bases, and 9 bases had no gene match. Germline V gene lookup returns CDR1 LNHDA and CDR2 SQIVND (reference sequence). CDR3 length: 15 residues. CDR3 residues: CASRRSGTENQPQHF. CDR3 in DNA: TGTGCCAGTAGGAGATCCGGGACAGAGAATCAGCCCCAGCATTTT.

The rearrangement joins TRBV30 to TRBJ1-5; TRBD1 might be the D (6 bases). This CDR3 region has 13 residues. Trimming took 2 bases from V and 3 from J, leaving 8 bases between them. Germline lookup yields CDR1 GTSNPN and CDR2 SVGIG (reference sequence). The CDR3 sequence: CAWSYRDNQPQHF. CDR3 DNA: TGTGCCTGGAGTTACAGGGACAATCAGCCCCAGCATTTT.

The rearrangement joins TRBV6-1 to TRBJ1-5, with TRBD1 identical over 9 bases. Germline trimming cut 2 bases from V and 11 bases from J; bases unmatched to any gene: 10. The CDR3 contains 15 residues. In germline, CDR1 is MNHNS, CDR2 SASEGT. The CDR3 spells CASSEIGTGQGTQHF. For the CDR3, the DNA is TGTGCCAGCAGTGAAATCGGGACAGGGCAAGGGACCCAGCATTTT.

The CDR3 coding sequence is TGTGCCAGTAGTACGACAGTAGGGTCCACTGAAGCTTTCTTT. Protein: CASSTTVGSTEAFF. The gene calls are TRBV19 and TRBJ1-1, with a tentative D call TRBD1 (5 bases). The germline gives CDR1 LNHDA, CDR2 SQIVND (reference sequence). V dropped 4 bases and J dropped 4 bases, with 13 bases sitting between them. The CDR3 is 14 amino acids.

The chain combines TRBV20-1 with TRBJ1-4; tentatively, D is TRBD1 (6 bases). Germline V lookup: CDR1 DFQATT, CDR2 SNEGSKA (reference sequence). The length of the CDR3 is 11 residues. V dropped 5 bases and J dropped 15 bases, with 16 bases sitting between them. The DNA of the CDR3 is TGCAGTGCTTTTACAGGGAGTTGGGTGTTTTTT. It translates to CSAFTGSWVFF.

CDR3 residues: CASSSDRAFNQPQHF. The CDR3 DNA follows: TGTGCCAGCAGTTCGGACAGGGCCTTCAATCAGCCCCAGCATTTT. The rearrangement links TRBV6-6 to TRBJ1-5; TRBD1 aligns across 8 bases. V lost 4 bases, J lost 3 bases, and 5 bases stayed unmatched. Germline CDR1 MNHNY, CDR2 SVGAGI (reference sequence). This CDR3 has 15 amino acids.